The 18 T cell receptor beta chains listed next were all sequenced from one sample in a study of response to subunit inactivated influenza vaccine. One entry per CDR3 protein, called by TCRdb with MiXCR from the RT-PCR reads. The profile shows about 830,000 distinct CDR3 sequences, around 20% of them singletons. The sequencing here drew on PBMCs from blood, taken around 5 days after vaccination. Receptors were obtained from a man over 45 who received an inactivated influenza vaccine.

This rearrangement joins TRBV4-1 to TRBJ1-5; the D gene is possibly TRBD1 (6 bases). Germline CDR1 and CDR2: MGHRA and YSYEKL. V was cut by 5 bases and J by 6 bases, with 20 bases left in between. The CDR3 has 16 residues. The CDR3 sequence is CASSDIGGSISQPQHF. Here the CDR3 DNA reads TGCGCCAGCAGCGATATAGGGGGTTCCATATCTCAGCCCCAGCATTTT.

This clonotype was seen many times. J is TRBJ2-7 and V is TRBV7-2; 10 bases line up with TRBD1. Germline-derived CDR1 and CDR2 are SGHTA and FQGNSA. This CDR3 is 15 amino acids long. V shed 4 bases, J shed 0 bases, and the junction held 3 bases outside the gene matches. The CDR3 protein is CASSSGQGSSYEQYF. CDR3 sequence (DNA): TGTGCCAGCAGCTCGGGACAGGGGAGCTCCTACGAGCAGTACTTC.

In this sample, this clonotype turned up a few times. The rearrangement uses TRBV9 and TRBJ2-2, with D tentatively TRBD1 or TRBD2 (6 bases each). The V gene's germline CDR1 is SGDLS and CDR2 YYNGEE. V dropped 1 base and J dropped 2 bases, with 9 bases sitting between them. The CDR3 has 15 amino acids. The CDR3 loop reads CASSVRGRNTGELFF. In DNA, the CDR3 is TGTGCCAGCAGCGTACGGGGGCGCAACACCGGGGAGCTGTTTTTT.

This clonotype was seen a handful of times. The chain employs TRBV10-2 and TRBJ2-1, with 8 bases that match TRBD1. Trimming cost V 5 bases and J 6 bases; bases outside gene matches: 9. Per germline, CDR1 WSHSY and CDR2 SAAADI. There are 15 residues in the CDR3. The CDR3 is CASSPGTGILNEQFF. CDR3 sequence (DNA): TGCGCCAGCAGTCCCGGGACAGGAATACTCAATGAGCAGTTCTTC.

In this sample, this clonotype turned up many times. The genes are TRBV29-1 and TRBJ2-7; 10 bases line up with TRBD2. The junction had 6 bases not matched to a gene; V was cut back by 3 bases and J by 7 bases. The CDR3 has 13 residues. Germline lookup yields CDR1 SQVTM and CDR2 ANQGSEA. CDR3: CSVERTSGDEQYF. In DNA, the CDR3 is TGCAGCGTTGAGAGGACTAGCGGAGATGAGCAGTACTTC.

The table lists this clonotype with a few counts. The chain uses TRBV6-2 or TRBV6-3 and TRBJ1-1; no clear D gene. Trimming cost V 8 bases and J 7 bases, with 14 bases left between them. The CDR3 sequence is 12 residues long. The germline gives CDR1 MNHEY, CDR2 SVGEGT. Written as DNA, the CDR3 is TGTGCCAGCGTCTCGGCGGCTAATGAAGCTTTCTTT. It translates to CASVSAANEAFF.

CDR3 region: CASSLATGGDAQPQHF. The CDR3 region has the DNA TGTGCCAGCAGCTTAGCGACAGGGGGCGACGCTCAGCCCCAGCATTTT. The rearrangement uses TRBV11-2 and TRBJ1-5, with TRBD1 matching over 10 bases. The CDR3 loop spans 16 amino acids. Germline V lookup: CDR1 SGHAT, CDR2 FQNNGV. Trimming at V came to 1 base and at J to 6 bases, leaving 6 bases not matched to a gene.

The chain couples TRBV12-3 or TRBV12-4 to TRBJ2-2; D gene uncertain. The CDR3 totals 15 residues. V dropped 2 bases and J dropped 1 base, with 8 bases sitting between them. CDR3 loop: CASSLRRENTGELFF. The CDR3 bases are TGTGCCAGCAGTTTACGCAGAGAGAACACCGGGGAGCTGTTTTTT.

The J gene is TRBJ2-1, the V gene TRBV6-1; TRBD1 matches at 10 bases. Looked up from germline, CDR1 is MNHNS and CDR2 is SASEGT. Trimming cost V 6 bases and J 3 bases; bases outside gene matches: 8. The length of the CDR3 is 16 residues. CDR3 amino acids: CASRGGTGERYNEQFF. In DNA form, the CDR3 reads TGTGCCAGCAGAGGGGGGACAGGGGAACGCTACAATGAGCAGTTCTTC.

In this sample, this clonotype turned up many times. This rearrangement joins TRBV25-1 to TRBJ2-7; D perhaps matches TRBD2 (5 bases). CDR1 MGHDK and CDR2 SYGVNS come from the germline V gene. This CDR3 is built from 13 residues. Trimming removed 5 bases at V and 0 bases at J, with 8 bases between. The CDR3 here is CASSSRVSYEQYF. CDR3 DNA: TGTGCCAGCAGTTCGAGGGTCTCCTACGAGCAGTACTTC.

The gene calls are TRBV2 and TRBJ2-3; 10 positions match TRBD2. The V gene end was trimmed by 8 bases and the J gene end by 1 base; junction bases not matched to a gene: 3. Germline V lookup: CDR1 SNHLY, CDR2 FYNNEI. This CDR3 spans 14 amino acids. This CDR3 is CASPSGGRTDTQYF. CDR3 bases: TGTGCCAGCCCTAGCGGGGGCCGCACAGATACGCAGTATTTT.

This rearrangement joins TRBV20-1 to TRBJ2-1; the match to TRBD1 covers 9 bases. J was trimmed by 6 bases and V by 0 bases; bases with no gene match: 6. The V gene's germline CDR1 is DFQATT and CDR2 SNEGSKA (reference sequence). CDR3 length equals 15 residues. The chain's CDR3 is CSARDIGQGTNEQFF. CDR3 in DNA: TGCAGTGCTAGAGATATCGGACAGGGGACCAATGAGCAGTTCTTC.

The rearrangement links TRBV20-1 to TRBJ2-1, with 9 bases fitting TRBD2. Germline V CDR1 and CDR2: DFQATT, SNEGSKA (reference sequence). This CDR3 is 16 amino acids long. V trimming: 6 bases; J trimming: 7 bases; junction bases outside the gene matches: 16. The DNA for the CDR3 is TGCAGTGCCCAGAACCTGGCGGGAGGGCCTCGGAATGAGCAGTTCTTC. It translates to CSAQNLAGGPRNEQFF.

The rearrangement uses TRBV4-2 and TRBJ1-5, with TRBD1 matching 7 bases. CDR3 size: 16 residues. CDR1 is LGHNA, CDR2 YNFKEQ, per germline. Germline trimming cut 0 bases from V and 4 bases from J; bases unmatched to any gene: 6. DNA for the CDR3: TGTGCCAGCAGCCAAGAAGTAGGACAGGCTAATCAGCCCCAGCATTTT. It codes for CASSQEVGQANQPQHF.

This clonotype was detected only a few times. This chain joins TRBV27 and TRBJ2-7; D call uncertain. Germline-derived CDR1 and CDR2 are MNHEY and SMNVEV (reference sequence). The length of the CDR3 is 14 residues. Trimming took 0 bases from V and 1 from J, leaving 7 bases between them. The DNA of the CDR3 is TGTGCCAGCAGTTTATCAAGGCCTTCCTACGAGCAGTACTTC. Its translation is CASSLSRPSYEQYF.

This clonotype appeared a few times. The chain is built from TRBV20-1 and TRBJ2-3; 13 bases are shared with TRBD2. Trimming cost V 3 bases and J 4 bases; bases outside gene matches: 4. The germline V gene encodes CDR1 DFQATT and CDR2 SNEGSKA (reference sequence). This CDR3 spans 15 amino acids. CDR3 sequence (DNA): TGCAGTGCTAGGCGACTAGCGGGGGGTTCAGATACGCAGTATTTT. This encodes CSARRLAGGSDTQYF.

The sample holds a few counts of this clonotype. The chain links TRBV12-3 or TRBV12-4 to TRBJ2-1, with D tentatively TRBD2 (5 bases). This CDR3 has 13 residues. The ends were cut back, 6 bases at V and 3 bases at J, with 9 bases in the middle. DNA of the CDR3: TGTGCCAGCAGAGGCGGAGGCTACAATGAGCAGTTCTTC. Protein sequence: CASRGGGYNEQFF.

This clonotype was detected a few times. The chain uses TRBV7-9 and TRBJ1-6; maybe TRBD1 (5 bases). Germline V lookup: CDR1 SEHNR, CDR2 FQNEAQ (reference sequence). CDR3 length: 12 residues. V gave up 1 base and J gave up 13 bases, with 8 bases separating them. The CDR3 nucleotides read TGTGCCAGCAGCTTAGAGGAGGGGCCCCTCCACTTT. This translates into CASSLEEGPLHF.